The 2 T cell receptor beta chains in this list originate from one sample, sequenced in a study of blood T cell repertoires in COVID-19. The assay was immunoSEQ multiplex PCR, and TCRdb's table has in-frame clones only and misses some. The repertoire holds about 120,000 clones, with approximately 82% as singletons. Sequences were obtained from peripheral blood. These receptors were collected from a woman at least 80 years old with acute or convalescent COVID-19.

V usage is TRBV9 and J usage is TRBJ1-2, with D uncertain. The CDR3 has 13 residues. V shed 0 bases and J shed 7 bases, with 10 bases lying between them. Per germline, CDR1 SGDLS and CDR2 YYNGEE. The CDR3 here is CASSVAGFSGYTF. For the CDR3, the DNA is TGTGCCAGCAGCGTAGCCGGGTTTTCTGGCTACACCTTC.

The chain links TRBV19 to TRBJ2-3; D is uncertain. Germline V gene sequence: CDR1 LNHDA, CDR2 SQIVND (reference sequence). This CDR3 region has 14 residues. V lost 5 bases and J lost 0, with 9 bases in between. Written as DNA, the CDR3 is TGTGCCAGTAGTCTGTTCCCTAGCACAGATACGCAGTATTTT. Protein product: CASSLFPSTDTQYF.